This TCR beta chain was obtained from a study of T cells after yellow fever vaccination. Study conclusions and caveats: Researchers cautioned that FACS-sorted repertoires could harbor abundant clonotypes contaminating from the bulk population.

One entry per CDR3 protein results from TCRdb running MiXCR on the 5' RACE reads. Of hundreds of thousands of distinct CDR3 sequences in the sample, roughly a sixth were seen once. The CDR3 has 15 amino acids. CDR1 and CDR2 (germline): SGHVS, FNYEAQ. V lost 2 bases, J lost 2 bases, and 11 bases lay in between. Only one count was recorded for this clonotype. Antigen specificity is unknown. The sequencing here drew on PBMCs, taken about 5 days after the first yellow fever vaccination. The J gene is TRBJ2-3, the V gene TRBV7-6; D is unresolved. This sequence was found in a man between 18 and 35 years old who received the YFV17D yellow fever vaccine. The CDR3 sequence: CASSLRSTSTDTQYF. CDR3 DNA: TGTGCCAGCAGCTTAAGGTCTACCTCCACAGATACGCAGTATTTT.